The 23 T cell receptor beta chains below come from one sample, sequenced in a study of T cell changes during pregnancy in multiple sclerosis. TCRdb's copy holds only in-frame clones and misses some; the assay was immunoSEQ multiplex PCR. The table shows fewer than 40,000 clones, with around 92% occurring only once. The sample in question was CD8+ T cells from peripheral blood mononuclear cells, obtained after pregnancy. Receptors were obtained from a female donor with multiple sclerosis, enrolled in a pregnancy study.

J is TRBJ2-7 and V is TRBV13; TRBD1 agrees at 7 bases. Germline V lookup: CDR1 PRHDT, CDR2 FYEKMQ (reference sequence). CDR3 length: 13 amino acids. J was trimmed by 4 bases and V by 5 bases; bases with no gene match: 5. The CDR3 here is CASSQRQGYEQYF. The DNA of the CDR3 is TGTGCCAGCAGCCAACGACAGGGATACGAGCAGTACTTC.

V is TRBV19 and J is TRBJ1-1, with 7 bases identical to TRBD1. The CDR3 covers 12 residues. CDR1 is LNHDA and CDR2 is SQIVND in the germline V gene (reference sequence). Trimming took 10 bases from V and 0 from J; bases not matched to a gene: 2. CDR3 nucleotide sequence: TGTGCCACCGGGACAGTGAACACTGAAGCTTTCTTT. It codes for CATGTVNTEAFF.

As DNA, the CDR3 is TGTGCCAGCAGCTTACCCGGGGGTATGAACACTGAAGCTTTCTTT. It encodes CASSLPGGMNTEAFF. The chain carries TRBV7-9 and TRBJ1-1, with D possibly matching TRBD1 (5 bases). The CDR3 spans 15 residues. Germline V CDR1 and CDR2: SEHNR, FQNEAQ (reference sequence). With 2 bases removed from V and 0 bases from J, the gap between germline ends came to 10 bases. The variable domain in full, completed from reference TRBV7-9 and TRBJ1-1, reads DTGVSQNPRHKITKRGQNVTFRCDPISEHNRLYWYRQTLGQGPEFLTYFQNEAQLEKSRLLSDRFSAERPKGSFSTLEIQRTEQGDSAMYLCASSLPGGMNTEAFFGQGTRLTVV.

V is TRBV27 and J is TRBJ2-3, with a possible D match to TRBD1 (7 bases). The V gene lost 7 bases and the J gene lost 5 bases, with 10 bases spanning the gap. Germline values: CDR1 MNHEY, CDR2 SMNVEV (reference sequence). The CDR3 spans 12 residues. In DNA form, the CDR3 reads TGTGCCAGCACCCAGGGGGGAGATACGCAGTATTTT. Protein sequence: CASTQGGDTQYF.

The chain recombines TRBV7-2 with TRBJ1-1, with 9 bases that match TRBD1. This CDR3 contains 13 residues. CDR1 and CDR2 from the germline V gene are SGHTA and FQGNSA. J gave up 8 bases and V 3 bases, and 4 bases lay outside the gene matches. The CDR3 here is CASSFGQGKEAFF. The CDR3 coding sequence is TGTGCCAGCAGCTTTGGACAGGGGAAGGAAGCTTTCTTT.

The rearrangement joins TRBV7-9 to TRBJ2-7; 10 nucleotides match TRBD1. Germline CDR1 is SEHNR and CDR2 is FQNEAQ (reference sequence). The CDR3 spans 16 residues. J gave up 4 bases and V 5 bases, and 11 bases lay outside the gene matches. CDR3 sequence: CASSQSRTGGGYEQYF. DNA of the CDR3: TGTGCCAGCAGCCAGAGCAGGACAGGGGGGGGGTACGAGCAGTACTTC. The entire variable domain, with the rest obtained from reference TRBV7-9 and TRBJ2-7, is as follows: DTGVSQNPRHKITKRGQNVTFRCDPISEHNRLYWYRQTLGQGPEFLTYFQNEAQLEKSRLLSDRFSAERPKGSFSTLEIQRTEQGDSAMYLCASSQSRTGGGYEQYFGPGTRLTVT.

The chain links TRBV9 to TRBJ2-2; a possible D gene is TRBD2 (5 bases). The germline gives CDR1 SGDLS, CDR2 YYNGEE. The CDR3 is 16 residues long. Trimming shortened V by 6 bases and J by 3 bases, and 18 bases separated the two germline ends. The CDR3 spells CASTPSGGGDTGELFF. For the CDR3, the DNA is TGTGCCAGCACCCCGAGCGGAGGAGGCGACACCGGGGAGCTGTTTTTT.

This clone was counted only a few times. This chain uses TRBV5-1 with TRBJ2-1, with 7 bases matching TRBD2. V lost 1 base to trimming and J lost 5 bases; unmatched junction nucleotides: 3. CDR1 and CDR2 from the germline V gene are SGHRS and YFSETQ. CDR3 length: 14 amino acids. The CDR3 reads CASSLYSGHNEQFF. DNA for the CDR3: TGCGCCAGCAGCTTGTATAGCGGGCACAATGAGCAGTTCTTC.

The CDR3 here is CASSQRTSGRQETQYF. The CDR3 nucleotides read TGTGCCAGCAGTCAGAGGACTAGCGGGCGCCAAGAGACCCAGTACTTC. This chain links TRBV27 with TRBJ2-5; 11 bases agree with TRBD2. With V trimmed by 5 bases and J by 1 base, 6 bases remained unmatched. CDR1 and CDR2 (germline): MNHEY, SMNVEV (reference sequence). The CDR3 loop spans 16 amino acids.

The chain employs TRBV9 and TRBJ1-2; perhaps TRBD1 as D (6 bases). This CDR3 comprises 12 residues. From germline, CDR1 is SGDLS and CDR2 YYNGEE. Trimming cost V 3 bases and J 6 bases, with 9 bases left between them. The DNA for the CDR3 is TGTGCCAGCAGCGACAGGGTTCATGGCTACACCTTC. Residues: CASSDRVHGYTF. Looking up the rest from reference TRBV9 and TRBJ1-2 gives the full variable domain: DSGVTQTPKHLITATGQRVTLRCSPRSGDLSVYWYQQSLDQGLQFLIQYYNGEERAKGNILERFSAQQFPDLHSELNLSSLELGDSALYFCASSDRVHGYTFGSGTRLTVV.

V and J are TRBV6-5 and TRBJ1-3; a possible D gene is TRBD1 (5 bases). This CDR3 contains 15 residues. Germline lookup yields CDR1 MNHEY and CDR2 SVGAGI. V was clipped by 0 bases and J by 4 bases, with 10 bases between them. Here the CDR3 reads CASSYSRGRGNTIYF. Written as DNA, the CDR3 is TGTGCCAGCAGTTACTCGCGGGGGAGAGGAAACACCATATATTTT.

For this clone: One end of the junction does not line up with germline, which may come from a read error. The chain has TRBV9 and TRBJ2-3; weak D call: TRBD2 (6 bases). Germline V gene data show CDR1 as SGDLS and CDR2 as YYNGEE. This CDR3 has 14 residues. DNA of the CDR3: TGTGCCAGCAGCGTAGCAACTAGCAGAGATACGCAGTATTTT. This codes for CASSVATSRDTQYF.

This sequence joins TRBV13 and TRBJ2-7, with 11 bases that match TRBD2. The CDR3 totals 14 residues. The trim removed 5 bases at V and 4 bases at J, leaving 4 bases unmatched. CDR1 is PRHDT, CDR2 FYEKMQ, per germline (reference sequence). This CDR3 is CASSVWTSGYEQYF. In DNA, the CDR3 is TGTGCCAGCAGCGTATGGACTAGCGGGTACGAGCAGTACTTC.

This sequence joins TRBV29-1 and TRBJ1-2; 10 bases fit TRBD1. With 0 bases clipped from V and 6 bases from J, the junction kept 10 bases outside the gene matches. Germline CDR1 reads SQVTM; CDR2 reads ANQGSEA. The CDR3 length is 16 residues. This chain's CDR3 is CSVEDPTLGQGDGYTF. The DNA of the CDR3 is TGCAGCGTTGAAGACCCCACCCTCGGACAGGGGGATGGCTACACCTTC.

By sample share, this clone is medium-sized (0.01 to 0.1%). The chain combines TRBV9 with TRBJ1-6; perhaps TRBD1 as D (6 bases). V lost 4 bases and J lost 9, with 14 bases in between. The CDR3 spans 14 residues. Germline V gives CDR1 SGDLS, CDR2 YYNGEE. CDR3: CASSNTGGLSPLHF. Here the CDR3 DNA reads TGTGCCAGCAGCAACACCGGGGGGCTTTCACCCCTCCACTTT.

This clone was found once. The rearrangement uses TRBV7-9 and TRBJ2-1; 8 nucleotides line up with TRBD2. J was trimmed by 7 bases and V by 2 bases; bases with no gene match: 7. The CDR3 has 15 residues. Germline values: CDR1 SEHNR, CDR2 FQNEAQ (reference sequence). This chain's CDR3 is CASSLIQRGFNEQFF. CDR3 DNA: TGTGCCAGCAGCTTAATCCAGCGGGGGTTTAATGAGCAGTTCTTC.

This clone has just one count. This chain links TRBV5-1 with TRBJ2-7, with TRBD1 identical over 9 bases. Per the germline V gene, CDR1 is SGHRS and CDR2 is YFSETQ. This CDR3 is built from 15 residues. J lost 1 base, V lost 4 bases, and 6 bases had no gene match. CDR3 coding DNA: TGCGCCAGCAGCCCGGGACAGGGTCTTTCCTACGAGCAGTACTTC. It is translated as CASSPGQGLSYEQYF.

The chain has TRBV6-1 and TRBJ2-2; no clear D. The germline V and J ends were trimmed by 2 bases and 0 bases, with 22 bases remaining between them. The CDR3 is made up of 20 amino acids. CDR1 and CDR2 (germline): MNHNS, SASEGT. CDR3 sequence: CASSEFGQAYPATNTGELFF. Here the CDR3 DNA reads TGTGCCAGCAGTGAATTTGGGCAGGCTTATCCCGCTACGAACACCGGGGAGCTGTTTTTT.

This chain joins TRBV7-9 and TRBJ2-7, with D maybe TRBD2 (5 bases). V was trimmed by 3 bases and J by 6 bases, leaving 12 bases between them. Germline V gene data show CDR1 as SEHNR and CDR2 as FQNEAQ (reference sequence). The length of the CDR3 is 13 residues. The CDR3 nucleotides read TGTGCCAGCAGCTTGTACGAGGGAAGCGAGCAGTACTTC. Amino acid sequence: CASSLYEGSEQYF.

The rearrangement links TRBV27 to TRBJ2-7, with D unclear. CDR1 is MNHEY and CDR2 is SMNVEV in the germline V gene (reference sequence). Trimming stripped 8 bases from V and 6 bases from J, with 14 bases between. This CDR3 is 12 amino acids long. CDR3 amino acids: CASSARSAEQYF. The CDR3 DNA reads as TGTGCCAGCTCGGCCAGGTCGGCCGAGCAGTACTTC.

The rearrangement uses TRBV6-5 and TRBJ2-1, with D perhaps TRBD2 (6 bases). Deletions cut 1 base from V and 5 bases from J, with 12 bases between. The length of the CDR3 is 15 residues. CDR1 MNHEY and CDR2 SVGAGI come from the germline V gene. The CDR3 here is CASSYWGTLNNEQFF. The CDR3 nucleotides read TGTGCCAGCAGTTACTGGGGGACTCTAAACAATGAGCAGTTCTTC.

The chain employs TRBV2 and TRBJ2-7; TRBD1 matches 7 bases. CDR3 size: 16 residues. Germline CDR1 is SNHLY and CDR2 is FYNNEI. After removal of 6 bases from V and 3 bases from J, the junction contained 14 bases not matched to a gene. CDR3 residues: CASSPIPGQENYEQYF. For the CDR3, the DNA is TGTGCCAGCAGCCCAATTCCCGGACAGGAGAACTACGAGCAGTACTTC.

The V gene is TRBV7-8, the J gene TRBJ2-7; 12 bases align to TRBD1. The CDR3 consists of 15 residues. The germline V gene encodes CDR1 SGHVS and CDR2 FQNEAQ. The J segment lost 5 bases and the V segment lost 3 bases, leaving 5 bases of the junction unmatched. This CDR3 is CASSFAGTGGHEQYF. In nucleotides, the CDR3 is TGTGCCAGCAGCTTTGCCGGGACAGGGGGCCACGAGCAGTACTTC.